Listed here are 4 T cell receptor beta chains from one sample, sequenced in a study of OX40 agonist ivuxolimab in advanced cancers. The protocol was immunoSEQ multiplex PCR, while the TCRdb copy is restricted to in-frame clones and leaves out a portion. Among under 150,000 clones, under 95% were seen once, and the ten largest hold about 0.93%. The sequencing used CD4+ or CD8+ T cells sorted from blood, collected in a trial of the OX40 agonist ivuxolimab. All receptors come from an adult with an advanced solid tumor such as melanoma, head and neck, liver or kidney cancer.

This clone came up a few times. The rearrangement joins TRBV4-1 to TRBJ2-7; TRBD1 matches 7 bases. V was pared by 4 bases and J by 3 bases, with 9 bases of the junction left unmatched. This CDR3 comprises 15 residues. Germline assignment: CDR1 MGHRA and CDR2 YSYEKL. The CDR3 sequence: CASSRQTGSVYEQYF. The CDR3 region has the DNA TGCGCCAGCAGCCGCCAGACAGGGTCTGTCTACGAGCAGTACTTC.

This chain connects TRBV6-5 to TRBJ2-3; D not certain. Germline V gene lookup returns CDR1 MNHEY and CDR2 SVGAGI. The V end lost 2 bases, the J end lost 3 bases, and 12 bases lay between the germline ends. This CDR3 comprises 15 residues. CDR3 in amino acids: CASSYKGIRTDTQYF. DNA of the CDR3: TGTGCCAGCAGTTACAAGGGTATTAGGACAGATACGCAGTATTTT.

This clone appeared once. CDR3 protein: CASSPTGGNTEAFF. CDR3 in DNA: TGTGCCAGCAGCCCCACAGGAGGGAACACTGAAGCTTTCTTT. The chain couples TRBV7-9 to TRBJ1-1; D might be TRBD1 (5 bases). V lost 5 bases and J 1 base, leaving 11 bases between the germline ends. Germline assignment: CDR1 SEHNR and CDR2 FQNEAQ (reference sequence). The CDR3 has 14 amino acids. Supplemented by reference TRBV7-9 and TRBJ1-1, the full variable domain reads DTGVSQNPRHKITKRGQNVTFRCDPISEHNRLYWYRQTLGQGPEFLTYFQNEAQLEKSRLLSDRFSAERPKGSFSTLEIQRTEQGDSAMYLCASSPTGGNTEAFFGQGTRLTVV.

The chain couples TRBV19 to TRBJ1-5; TRBD1 is a possible D gene (6 bases). V was trimmed by 3 bases and J by 2 bases, leaving 11 bases between them. The CDR3 contains 15 residues. Germline V gene lookup returns CDR1 LNHDA and CDR2 SQIVND (reference sequence). CDR3 sequence (DNA): TGTGCCAGTAGTATGGGGGCTTGGGGCAATCAGCCCCAGCATTTT. The encoded protein is CASSMGAWGNQPQHF.